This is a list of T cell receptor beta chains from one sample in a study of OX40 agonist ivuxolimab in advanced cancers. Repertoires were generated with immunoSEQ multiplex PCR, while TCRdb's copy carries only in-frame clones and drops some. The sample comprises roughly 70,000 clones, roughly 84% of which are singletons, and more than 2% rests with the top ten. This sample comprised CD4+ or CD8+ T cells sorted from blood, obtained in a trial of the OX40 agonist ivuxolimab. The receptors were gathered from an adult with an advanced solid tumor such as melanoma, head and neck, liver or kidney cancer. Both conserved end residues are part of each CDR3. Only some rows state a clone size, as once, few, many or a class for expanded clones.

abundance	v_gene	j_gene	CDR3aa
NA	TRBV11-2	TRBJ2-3	CASSPSGFSTDTQYF
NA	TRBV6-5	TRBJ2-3	CASSIDRGYTDTQYF
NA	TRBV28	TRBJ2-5	CASSPTEETQYF
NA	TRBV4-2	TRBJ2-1	CASSQGDYGYNEQFF
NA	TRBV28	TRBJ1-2	CASSLTGAYYGYTF
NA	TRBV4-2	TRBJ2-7	CASSQERAGGTYEQYF
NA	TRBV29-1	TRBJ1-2	CSVLDGLRGYTF
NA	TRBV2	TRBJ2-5	CASSARETQYF
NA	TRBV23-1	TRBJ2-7	CALRSGHPYEQYF
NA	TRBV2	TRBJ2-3	CASSEERRGHQQYF
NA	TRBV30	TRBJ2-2	CAWSAREAGELFF
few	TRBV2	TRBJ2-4	CASSPSGVLAKNIQYF
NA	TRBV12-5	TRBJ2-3	CASGSIAKQYF
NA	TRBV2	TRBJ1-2	CASSALGGVGPRGYTF
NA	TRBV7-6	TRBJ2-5	CASSPTGTEGETQYF
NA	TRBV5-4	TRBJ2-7	CASSLTQPGEQYF
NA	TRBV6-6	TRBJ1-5	CASREPDRVNQPQHF
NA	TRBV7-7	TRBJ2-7	CASNPPKGGMRAYEQYF
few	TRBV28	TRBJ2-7	CASSSGALIPYEQYF
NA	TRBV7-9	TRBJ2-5	CASSRETQYF
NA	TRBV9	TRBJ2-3	CASSVGRQARTDTQYF
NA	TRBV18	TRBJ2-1	CASSPLAGETDEQFF
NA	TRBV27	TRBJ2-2	CASSPRTLNTGELFF
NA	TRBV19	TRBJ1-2	CASSIIGTVYGYTF
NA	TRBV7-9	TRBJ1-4	CASSLLSGAKEKLFF
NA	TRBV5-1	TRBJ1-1	CASSLAFGNTEAFF
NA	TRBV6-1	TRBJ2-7	CASSAQATGWSSYEQYF
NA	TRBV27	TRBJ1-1	CASSLKDRAMNTEAFF
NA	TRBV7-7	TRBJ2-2	CASSLGGMNTGELFF
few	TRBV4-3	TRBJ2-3	CASSQDSGISTDTQYF
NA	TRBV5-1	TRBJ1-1	CASSSRPNLNTEAFF
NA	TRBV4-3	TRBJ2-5	CASSQDWGNTGRETQYF
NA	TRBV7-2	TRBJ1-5	CASSATGGRPQHF
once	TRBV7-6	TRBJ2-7	CASSLVSGQGQQYF
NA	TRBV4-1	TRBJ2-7	CASSQHRGGTGRDEQYF
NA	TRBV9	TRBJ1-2	CASSANRGRNGYTF
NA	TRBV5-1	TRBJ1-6	CASSLLSGLGNSPLHF
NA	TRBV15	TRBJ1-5	CATSSSGHNNQPQHF
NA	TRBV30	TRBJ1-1	CAWIWGVNTEAFF
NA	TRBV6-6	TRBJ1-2	CASSSTPYGYTF
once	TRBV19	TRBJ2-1	CASRSGLWGYNEQFF
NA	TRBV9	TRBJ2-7	CASSVGGSVNEQYF
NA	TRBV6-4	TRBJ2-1	CASSLLAGVSNEQFF
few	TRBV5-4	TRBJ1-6	CASSSPGRDNSPLHF
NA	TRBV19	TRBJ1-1	CASSMLGFGAFF
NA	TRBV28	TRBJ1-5	CASSRSRLAPQHF
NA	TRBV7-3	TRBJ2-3	CASSLNRDLADTQYF
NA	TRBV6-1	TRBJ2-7	CASSLDRATYEQYF